This is a list of T cell receptor beta chains from one sample in a study of response to subunit inactivated influenza vaccine. TCRdb passed the RT-PCR reads through MiXCR, listing each CDR3 protein once. The sample has more than 550,000 distinct CDR3 sequences, around 11% seen once; the top ten hold 9.5% to 13%. The sequencing used PBMCs from blood, collected on the day of vaccination. The receptors were sampled from a man aged 50 to 60 who received an inactivated influenza vaccine. Each CDR3 is given with its conserved first and last residue. A D gene is named only where the DNA matches it firmly. Part of the rows lack a size; the others show once, few, many or a class for expanded clones.

D gene	clone size	V gene	CDR3 length	J gene	CDR3 protein	CDR3 DNA
TRBD2	.	TRBV7-9	14	TRBJ2-1	CASSPTSGRNEQFF	TGTGCCAGCAGCCCTACTAGCGGGAGAAATGAGCAGTTCTTC
.	.	TRBV12-3/TRBV12-4	13	TRBJ1-5	CASSWREFQPQHF	TGTGCCAGCAGTTGGAGGGAATTCCAGCCCCAGCATTTT
.	few	TRBV11-2	12	TRBJ2-7	CASSWGLVEQYF	TGTGCCAGCAGCTGGGGACTGGTCGAGCAGTACTTC
.	many	TRBV29-1	13	TRBJ2-3	CSVEDPPEDTQYF	TGCAGCGTTGAAGATCCCCCCGAGGATACGCAGTATTTT
TRBD1	.	TRBV20-1	14	TRBJ2-1	CSAGDRAPYNEQFF	TGCAGTGCCGGCGACAGGGCCCCCTACAATGAGCAGTTCTTC
TRBD1	.	TRBV27	15	TRBJ2-1	CASSFGQGAFNEQFF	TGTGCCAGCAGTTTCGGACAGGGGGCTTTTAATGAGCAGTTCTTC
TRBD2	.	TRBV12-3/TRBV12-4	18	TRBJ2-6	CASRATSGGYNGANVLTF	TGTGCCAGCAGAGCCACTAGCGGGGGGTACAATGGGGCCAACGTCCTGACTTTC
TRBD1	few	TRBV5-1	15	TRBJ2-7	CASAMGQGIGYEQYF	TGCGCCAGCGCAATGGGACAGGGGATTGGATACGAGCAGTACTTC
TRBD1	.	TRBV6-1	15	TRBJ2-3	CASSRTGQVTDTQYF	TGTGCCAGCAGTCGGACGGGACAGGTGACAGATACGCAGTATTTT
.	few	TRBV3-1	12	TRBJ1-5	CASSTPPQPQHF	TGTGCCAGCAGCACCCCTCCTCAGCCCCAGCATTTT
.	.	TRBV6-1	14	TRBJ2-3	CASSEFALTDTQYF	TGTGCCAGCAGTGAATTCGCCCTCACAGATACGCAGTATTTT
TRBD2	many	TRBV7-6	20	TRBJ2-2	CASSLFTTGGGSSYTGELFF	TGTGCCAGCAGCTTGTTTACCACCGGGGGGGGATCCTCTTACACCGGGGAGCTGTTTTTT
TRBD2	many	TRBV4-1	15	TRBJ2-3	CASSQFGGSTDTQYF	TGCGCCAGCAGCCAATTCGGGGGGAGCACAGATACGCAGTATTTT
.	.	TRBV4-3	16	TRBJ2-1	CASSQERLSSYNEQFF	TGCGCCAGCAGCCAAGAAAGGTTGAGCTCCTACAATGAGCAGTTCTTC
.	.	TRBV5-1	15	TRBJ2-7	CASSPGVGATYEQYF	TGCGCCAGCAGCCCAGGGGTAGGGGCGACCTACGAGCAGTACTTC
TRBD2	.	TRBV20-1	14	TRBJ2-5	CSSQAGAFQETQYF	TGCAGTTCCCAGGCGGGAGCCTTCCAAGAGACCCAGTACTTC
.	few	TRBV7-9	17	TRBJ1-2	CASNQAGLSGETRGYTF	TGTGCCAGCAACCAGGCGGGCCTCTCGGGCGAAACTAGAGGCTACACCTTC
.	.	TRBV20-1	15	TRBJ2-1	CSAPGTSSSYNEQFF	TGCAGTGCTCCCGGGACTTCCAGCTCCTACAATGAGCAGTTCTTC
TRBD2	few	TRBV27	18	TRBJ2-3	CATARPGRGGRASDTQYF	TGTGCCACCGCCCGGCCGGGACGAGGAGGGAGGGCCTCAGATACGCAGTATTTT
.	.	TRBV7-6	14	TRBJ2-3	CASSRILSTDTQYF	TGTGCCAGCAGCCGAATCCTAAGCACAGATACGCAGTATTTT
.	few	TRBV7-2	16	TRBJ2-7	CASSLAVVLSPYEQYF	TGTGCCAGCAGCTTAGCGGTTGTCCTCAGCCCCTACGAGCAGTACTTC
TRBD2	few	TRBV9	16	TRBJ2-1	CASSVTSGIPHDEQFF	TGTGCCAGCAGCGTAACTAGCGGGATCCCCCACGATGAGCAGTTCTTC
TRBD2	.	TRBV6-2/TRBV6-3	15	TRBJ2-1	CASSSVAGAYNEQFF	TGTGCCAGCAGTTCCGTAGCGGGAGCCTACAATGAGCAGTTCTTC
TRBD2	.	TRBV12-3/TRBV12-4	13	TRBJ2-7	CASSPGGAYEQYF	TGTGCCAGCAGCCCGGGGGGGGCCTACGAGCAGTACTTC
TRBD2	.	TRBV7-7	15	TRBJ2-1	CASSLAPTSENEQFF	TGTGCCAGCAGCTTAGCGCCAACTAGCGAAAATGAGCAGTTCTTC
TRBD1	.	TRBV24-1	14	TRBJ2-5	CATSATGAAETQYF	TGTGCCACCAGTGCCACAGGGGCGGCAGAGACCCAGTACTTC
.	.	TRBV5-6	15	TRBJ2-3	CASSLPGRTTDTQYF	TGTGCCAGCAGCTTGCCGGGGAGAACCACAGATACGCAGTATTTT
.	few	TRBV11-2	13	TRBJ2-5	CASSLSGVQTQYF	TGTGCCAGCAGCTTGTCGGGGGTGCAAACCCAGTACTTC
.	few	TRBV4-1	15	TRBJ2-2	CASSQVGGGGGELFF	TGCGCCAGCAGCCAAGTAGGGGGTGGCGGCGGGGAGCTGTTTTTT
.	few	TRBV20-1	14	TRBJ2-1	CSARETVSYNEQFF	TGCAGTGCTAGAGAGACAGTGTCCTACAATGAGCAGTTCTTC
TRBD2	.	TRBV7-2	13	TRBJ2-5	CASKIAGGETQYF	TGTGCCAGCAAGATAGCGGGAGGGGAGACCCAGTACTTC
.	few	TRBV7-2	14	TRBJ1-1	CASSSFGGSTEAFF	TGTGCCAGCAGCTCCTTCGGGGGGAGTACTGAAGCTTTCTTT
TRBD1	once	TRBV5-7	17	TRBJ2-2	CASSYKPDRIDTGELFF	TGTGCCAGCAGCTATAAACCGGACAGGATTGACACCGGGGAGCTGTTTTTT
TRBD2	.	TRBV7-9	16	TRBJ2-7	CASSSRLAGGSYEQYF	TGTGCCAGCAGCTCCCGGCTAGCGGGAGGTTCCTACGAGCAGTACTTC
TRBD1	.	TRBV7-9	16	TRBJ2-7	CASSSITSQGGYEQYF	TGTGCCAGCAGCTCCATAACGTCACAGGGGGGCTACGAGCAGTACTTC
.	.	TRBV4-1	15	TRBJ2-2	CASSEGGALTGELFF	TGCGCCAGCAGCGAAGGGGGGGCCCTCACCGGGGAGCTGTTTTTT
.	few	TRBV6-5	14	TRBJ1-1	CASSYSSGAAEAFF	TGTGCCAGCAGTTACTCGAGTGGAGCGGCTGAAGCTTTCTTT
TRBD1	.	TRBV20-1	15	TRBJ2-3	CSALRDRGNTDTQYF	TGCAGTGCTCTAAGGGACAGGGGAAACACAGATACGCAGTATTTT
.	.	TRBV29-1	12	TRBJ2-3	CSAAENTDTQYF	TGCAGCGCGGCGGAGAACACAGATACGCAGTATTTT
TRBD1	.	TRBV18	13	TRBJ1-1	CASQQGADTEAFF	TGTGCCAGCCAACAGGGGGCTGACACTGAAGCTTTCTTT
.	many	TRBV3-1	15	TRBJ2-7	CASSQGRLLLGEQYF	TGTGCCAGCAGCCAAGGAAGACTCCTATTGGGAGAGCAGTACTTC
TRBD1	many	TRBV12-3/TRBV12-4	16	TRBJ2-2	CASRPRDSLIAGELFF	TGTGCCAGCAGGCCGAGGGACAGTCTGATTGCCGGGGAGCTGTTTTTT
TRBD1	few	TRBV7-8	16	TRBJ1-1	CASSLARDRENTEAFF	TGTGCCAGCAGCTTAGCCCGGGACAGAGAGAACACTGAAGCTTTCTTT
.	few	TRBV18	11	TRBJ2-7	CASSRTDEQYF	TGTGCCAGCTCACGGACGGACGAGCAGTACTTC
TRBD1	.	TRBV2	15	TRBJ2-5	CASRRDRARQETQYF	TGTGCCAGCCGAAGGGACAGGGCGAGGCAAGAGACCCAGTACTTC
.	few	TRBV10-3	15	TRBJ2-1	CAISERGDSYNEQFF	TGTGCCATCAGTGAACGGGGAGACTCCTACAATGAGCAGTTCTTC
TRBD1	.	TRBV27	15	TRBJ2-1	CASRRQGLLYNEQFF	TGTGCCAGCAGACGACAGGGGTTGCTCTACAATGAGCAGTTCTTC
.	many	TRBV5-1	15	TRBJ2-7	CASSLEGTSDREQYF	TGCGCCAGCAGCTTGGAAGGGACGTCAGATCGGGAGCAGTACTTC
.	.	TRBV29-1	14	TRBJ1-2	CSVGTGIHPKGYTF	TGCAGCGTTGGCACGGGCATCCACCCCAAGGGCTACACCTTC
TRBD1	.	TRBV12-3/TRBV12-4	12	TRBJ2-1	CASSEGTGRGFF	TGTGCCAGCAGTGAGGGGACAGGTCGAGGATTCTTC